The clone carrying this T cell receptor beta chain came up once. What it binds is not known. The germline CDR1 and CDR2 sequences are SGHRS and YFSETQ. V was shortened by 3 bases and J by 1 base, with 25 bases between the two germline ends. The CDR3 is made up of 19 amino acids. The data originate from a study of beta chain features in type 1 diabetes. The investigators reverse transcribed all of the isolated RNA, so they sequenced expressed TCRB transcripts. Data came from immunoSEQ multiplex PCR; TCRdb stores just in-frame clones and leaves some out. Of about 650,000 clones in the sample, 9.5% to 15% were seen once. The study's findings and limits: People with Type 1 diabetes carried modestly yet significantly shorter TCRB CDR3s in all four CD4+ subsets. More deletions and fewer insertions at VDJ junctions were seen in type 1 diabetes patients.

Stem cell-like memory, regulatory, central memory and naive CD4+ cells were sorted via CD45RO/CCR7/CD25/CD127/CD95/CD27. The sequencing input was naive CD4+ T cells from blood. The receptor was derived from a man aged 30 to 45 with type 1 diabetes. The rearrangement links TRBV5-1 to TRBJ1-1; maybe TRBD1 (5 bases). CDR3 nucleotides: TGCGCCAGCAGCTGGGGAAGAGGGATGGTGACAGATACGAACACTGAAGCTTTCTTT. Its translation: CASSWGRGMVTDTNTEAFF.